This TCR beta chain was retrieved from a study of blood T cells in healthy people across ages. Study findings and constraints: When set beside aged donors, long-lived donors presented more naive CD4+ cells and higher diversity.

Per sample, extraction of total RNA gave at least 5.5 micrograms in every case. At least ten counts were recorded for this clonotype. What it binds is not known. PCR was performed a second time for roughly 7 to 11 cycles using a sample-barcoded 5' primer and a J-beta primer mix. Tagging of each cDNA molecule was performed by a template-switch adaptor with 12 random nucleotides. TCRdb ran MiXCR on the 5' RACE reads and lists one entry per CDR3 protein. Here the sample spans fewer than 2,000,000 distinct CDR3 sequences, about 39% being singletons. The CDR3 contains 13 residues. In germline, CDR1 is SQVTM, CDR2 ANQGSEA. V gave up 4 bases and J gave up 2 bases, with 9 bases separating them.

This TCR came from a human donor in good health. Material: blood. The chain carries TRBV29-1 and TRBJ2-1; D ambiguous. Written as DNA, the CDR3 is TGCAGCGTTGGCTTTCCGACCTACAATGAGCAGTTCTTC. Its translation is CSVGFPTYNEQFF.